This entry lists 2 T cell receptor beta chains sequenced from one sample in a study of blood T cell repertoires in COVID-19. Some clones are missing from TCRdb's copy, which holds only in-frame ones; the method was immunoSEQ multiplex PCR. The table has around 480,000 clones, about nine tenths seen once. Sequencing used PBMCs or T cells enriched from blood (not recorded which). The origin of the receptors is a woman under 30 who had recovered from COVID-19.

The CDR3 here is CAWSTARLAQNTGELFF. DNA for the CDR3: TGTGCCTGGAGTACGGCCCGACTAGCGCAGAACACCGGGGAGCTGTTTTTT. The chain has TRBV30 and TRBJ2-2, with TRBD2 matching 8 bases. This CDR3 has 17 residues. V shed 2 bases and J 1 base; nucleotides not matched to a gene: 9. Germline lookup yields CDR1 GTSNPN and CDR2 SVGIG (reference sequence).

The chain has TRBV28 and TRBJ1-2; D not certain. Germline values: CDR1 MDHEN, CDR2 SYDVKM. The CDR3 has 13 residues. The V end was cut by 3 bases, the J end by 2 bases, with 7 bases between. This CDR3 is CASSLRQNYGYTF. CDR3 DNA: TGTGCCAGCAGTTTGAGGCAAAACTATGGCTACACCTTC.